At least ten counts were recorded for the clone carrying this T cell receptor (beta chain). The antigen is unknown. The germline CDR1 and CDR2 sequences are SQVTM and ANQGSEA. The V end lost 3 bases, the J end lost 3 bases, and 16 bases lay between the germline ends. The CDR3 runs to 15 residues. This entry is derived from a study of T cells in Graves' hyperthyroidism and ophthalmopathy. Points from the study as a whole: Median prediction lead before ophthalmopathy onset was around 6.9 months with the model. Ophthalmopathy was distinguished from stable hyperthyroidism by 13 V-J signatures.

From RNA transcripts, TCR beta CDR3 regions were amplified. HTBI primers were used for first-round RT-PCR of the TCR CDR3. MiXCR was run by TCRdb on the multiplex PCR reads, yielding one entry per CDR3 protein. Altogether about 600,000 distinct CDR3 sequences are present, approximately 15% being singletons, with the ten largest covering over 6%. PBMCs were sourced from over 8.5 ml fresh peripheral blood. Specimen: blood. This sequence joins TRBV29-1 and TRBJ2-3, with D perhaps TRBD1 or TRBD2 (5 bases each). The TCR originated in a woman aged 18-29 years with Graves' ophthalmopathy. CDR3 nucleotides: TGCAGCGTTGACCCCTCAGGGAGTCGAACAGATACGCAGTATTTT. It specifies CSVDPSGSRTDTQYF.